These T cell receptor beta chains were read from a single sample in a study of shared clonotypes between healthy human individuals. Measured with immunoSEQ multiplex PCR; TCRdb has only the in-frame clones, and not every one. In the table there are around 1.9 million clones, about 93% of which are singletons. The sequenced sample consisted of naive CD8+ T cells from PBMCs. Receptors originate from a young man in good health. Some clones in this sample may be carry-over from other donors' samples. Each CDR3 is given with its conserved first and last residue. The D gene is left open where the match is weak. The size field is filled for only some rows; it gives once, few, many or a size class.

CDR3aa: CASSMTGGPSTEAFF; CDR3nt: TGTGCCAGCAGTATGACAGGGGGGCCTTCCACTGAAGCTTTCTTT; j_gene: TRBJ1-1; d_gene: TRBD1; v_gene: TRBV6-4; abundance: .
CDR3aa: CATSVDTGEQYF; CDR3nt: TGTGCCACCAGCGTCGACACGGGCGAGCAGTACTTC; j_gene: TRBJ2-7; d_gene: .; v_gene: TRBV15; abundance: .
CDR3aa: CASSTPGLAGGTDTQYF; CDR3nt: TGTGCCAGCAGCACACCCGGACTAGCGGGAGGCACAGATACGCAGTATTTT; j_gene: TRBJ2-3; d_gene: TRBD2; v_gene: TRBV7-9; abundance: .
CDR3aa: CASSDRLTDTQYF; CDR3nt: TGTGCCAGCAGCGACAGGCTCACAGATACGCAGTATTTT; j_gene: TRBJ2-3; d_gene: .; v_gene: TRBV9; abundance: .
CDR3aa: CASSKGGNFFEQYF; CDR3nt: TGTGCCAGCAGCAAGGGAGGTAATTTCTTCGAGCAGTACTTC; j_gene: TRBJ2-7; d_gene: .; v_gene: TRBV7-9; abundance: .
CDR3aa: CASSLAGGVAGELFF; CDR3nt: TGTGCCAGCAGCTTGGCGGGAGGAGTCGCCGGGGAGCTGTTTTTT; j_gene: TRBJ2-2; d_gene: TRBD2; v_gene: TRBV5-6; abundance: .
CDR3aa: CASSSFPRDSGNTIYF; CDR3nt: TGCGCCAGCAGCTCTTTCCCCAGGGACTCTGGAAACACCATATATTTT; j_gene: TRBJ1-3; d_gene: .; v_gene: TRBV5-1; abundance: once
CDR3aa: CSVEQVGRSTYEQYF; CDR3nt: TGCAGCGTTGAACAGGTAGGACGGTCGACCTACGAGCAGTACTTC; j_gene: TRBJ2-7; d_gene: .; v_gene: TRBV29-1; abundance: .
CDR3aa: CASSLVPDRGNEQYF; CDR3nt: TGTGCCAGCAGCTTAGTACCCGACAGGGGAAACGAGCAGTACTTC; j_gene: TRBJ2-7; d_gene: TRBD1; v_gene: TRBV7-8; abundance: once
CDR3aa: CASSLNPGFAEAFF; CDR3nt: TGTGCCAGCAGCTTAAATCCGGGTTTTGCTGAAGCTTTCTTT; j_gene: TRBJ1-1; d_gene: .; v_gene: TRBV7-2; abundance: .
CDR3aa: CASSRTAYSNQPQHF; CDR3nt: TGCGCCAGCAGCCGGACGGCATATAGCAATCAGCCCCAGCATTTT; j_gene: TRBJ1-5; d_gene: .; v_gene: TRBV4-3; abundance: .
CDR3aa: CASSPLDEQFF; CDR3nt: TGTGCCAGCTCACCGTTGGATGAGCAGTTCTTC; j_gene: TRBJ2-1; d_gene: .; v_gene: TRBV18; abundance: .
CDR3aa: CASSLVYGGSYEQYF; CDR3nt: TGTGCCAGCAGCTTAGTGTACGGCGGATCCTACGAGCAGTACTTC; j_gene: TRBJ2-7; d_gene: .; v_gene: TRBV11-2; abundance: .
CDR3aa: CASSLSAQYF; CDR3nt: TGTGCCAGCAGCTTGAGTGCGCAGTATTTT; j_gene: TRBJ2-3; d_gene: .; v_gene: TRBV7-9; abundance: .
CDR3aa: CASSPSAGVRYNEQFF; CDR3nt: TGTGCCAGCAGTCCCTCGGCGGGAGTGCGTTACAATGAGCAGTTCTTC; j_gene: TRBJ2-1; d_gene: TRBD2; v_gene: TRBV27; abundance: .
CDR3aa: CASSFQYGRQVMNTEAFF; CDR3nt: TGTGCCAGCAGCTTTCAATACGGGAGGCAGGTGATGAACACTGAAGCTTTCTTT; j_gene: TRBJ1-1; d_gene: .; v_gene: TRBV7-2; abundance: .
CDR3aa: CASSVGGGVNQPQHF; CDR3nt: TGTGCCAGCAGCGTAGGCGGGGGGGTCAATCAGCCCCAGCATTTT; j_gene: TRBJ1-5; d_gene: .; v_gene: TRBV9; abundance: .
CDR3aa: CASSSAGHGYNEQFF; CDR3nt: TGTGCCAGCAGCTCTGCGGGACACGGATACAATGAGCAGTTCTTC; j_gene: TRBJ2-1; d_gene: .; v_gene: TRBV5-6; abundance: once
CDR3aa: CATSREGISTQYF; CDR3nt: TGTGCCACCAGCAGAGAGGGGATTAGTACGCAGTACTTC; j_gene: TRBJ2-7; d_gene: .; v_gene: TRBV15; abundance: .
CDR3aa: CASRGDPYEQYF; CDR3nt: TGTGCCAGCAGGGGGGACCCGTACGAGCAGTACTTC; j_gene: TRBJ2-7; d_gene: .; v_gene: TRBV27; abundance: .
CDR3aa: CASSQRLGYEQYF; CDR3nt: TGTGCCAGCAGCCAACGTCTGGGTTACGAGCAGTACTTC; j_gene: TRBJ2-7; d_gene: .; v_gene: TRBV9; abundance: once
CDR3aa: CASSEAELTEILYGYTF; CDR3nt: TGTGCCAGCAGTGAAGCGGAGTTGACGGAGATCCTCTATGGCTACACCTTC; j_gene: TRBJ1-2; d_gene: .; v_gene: TRBV6-1; abundance: .
CDR3aa: CASSFPGGPQHF; CDR3nt: TGTGCCAGCAGCTTTCCCGGAGGACCCCAGCATTTT; j_gene: TRBJ1-5; d_gene: .; v_gene: TRBV27; abundance: .
CDR3aa: CASSGWGATVQETQYF; CDR3nt: TGTGCCAGCAGCGGATGGGGGGCTACGGTCCAAGAGACCCAGTACTTC; j_gene: TRBJ2-5; d_gene: .; v_gene: TRBV28; abundance: .
CDR3aa: CASSPGAGELFF; CDR3nt: TGCGCCAGCAGCCCAGGGGCCGGGGAGCTGTTTTTT; j_gene: TRBJ2-2; d_gene: .; v_gene: TRBV5-1; abundance: .
CDR3aa: CASMTGTSVYNEQFF; CDR3nt: TGTGCCAGCATGACCGGGACTAGCGTCTACAATGAGCAGTTCTTC; j_gene: TRBJ2-1; d_gene: TRBD2; v_gene: TRBV27; abundance: .
CDR3aa: CASSQGPGTGSDEQYF; CDR3nt: TGCGCCAGCAGCCAAGGTCCGGGGACAGGGTCCGACGAGCAGTACTTC; j_gene: TRBJ2-7; d_gene: TRBD1; v_gene: TRBV4-3; abundance: .
CDR3aa: CAIAPGQQETQYF; CDR3nt: TGTGCCATCGCGCCGGGACAGCAAGAGACCCAGTACTTC; j_gene: TRBJ2-5; d_gene: TRBD1; v_gene: TRBV10-3; abundance: .
CDR3aa: CASSSGQETHEQYF; CDR3nt: TGTGCCAGCAGCTCGGGACAGGAAACCCACGAGCAGTACTTC; j_gene: TRBJ2-7; d_gene: TRBD1; v_gene: TRBV11-3; abundance: .
CDR3aa: CASSRSGTSDEQFF; CDR3nt: TGTGCCAGCAGCCGATCCGGGACTAGCGATGAGCAGTTCTTC; j_gene: TRBJ2-1; d_gene: TRBD2; v_gene: TRBV7-3; abundance: .
CDR3aa: CASSLEENTDTQYF; CDR3nt: TGTGCCAGCAGCTTAGAGGAGAACACAGATACGCAGTATTTT; j_gene: TRBJ2-3; d_gene: .; v_gene: TRBV11-2; abundance: .
CDR3aa: CASSEGTMSVYEQFF; CDR3nt: TGTGCCAGCAGTGAAGGGACTATGTCGGTTTATGAGCAGTTCTTC; j_gene: TRBJ2-1; d_gene: TRBD2; v_gene: TRBV25-1; abundance: .
CDR3aa: CASSPAEGAGYGYTF; CDR3nt: TGTGCCAGCAGCCCCGCGGAGGGGGCTGGGTATGGCTACACCTTC; j_gene: TRBJ1-2; d_gene: TRBD1; v_gene: TRBV11-1; abundance: .
CDR3aa: CASTRPGTSGINEQFF; CDR3nt: TGTGCCAGCACCCGTCCCGGGACTAGCGGGATTAATGAGCAGTTCTTC; j_gene: TRBJ2-1; d_gene: TRBD2; v_gene: TRBV27; abundance: .
CDR3aa: CSAREGGYEQYF; CDR3nt: TGCAGCGCCCGGGAGGGAGGCTACGAGCAGTACTTC; j_gene: TRBJ2-7; d_gene: TRBD2; v_gene: TRBV29-1; abundance: .
CDR3aa: CASSLTASGNEQFF; CDR3nt: TGTGCCAGCAGCTTAACTGCCTCGGGCAATGAGCAGTTCTTC; j_gene: TRBJ2-1; d_gene: .; v_gene: TRBV7-6; abundance: .
CDR3aa: CASSYTAGSTNEKLFF; CDR3nt: TGTGCCAGCAGTTACACCGCCGGTTCAACTAATGAAAAACTGTTTTTT; j_gene: TRBJ1-4; d_gene: .; v_gene: TRBV6-5; abundance: .
CDR3aa: CASSVGGGSYNEQFF; CDR3nt: TGTGCCAGCAGCGTAGGGGGAGGAAGCTACAATGAGCAGTTCTTC; j_gene: TRBJ2-1; d_gene: .; v_gene: TRBV9; abundance: .
CDR3aa: CASVMSRAYEQYF; CDR3nt: TGTGCCAGCGTAATGTCCCGAGCCTACGAGCAGTACTTC; j_gene: TRBJ2-7; d_gene: .; v_gene: TRBV6-6; abundance: .
CDR3aa: CASSAFDSSSYNEQFF; CDR3nt: TGTGCCAGCAGCGCGTTCGACAGCAGCTCCTACAATGAGCAGTTCTTC; j_gene: TRBJ2-1; d_gene: .; v_gene: TRBV9; abundance: .
CDR3aa: CASSLASQYDHLRGNEQFF; CDR3nt: TGTGCCAGCAGCTTAGCGTCTCAGTATGACCATCTACGGGGCAATGAGCAGTTCTTC; j_gene: TRBJ2-1; d_gene: .; v_gene: TRBV11-2; abundance: .
CDR3aa: CASSATGGYEQYF; CDR3nt: TGTGCCAGTAGTGCCACAGGGGGCTACGAGCAGTACTTC; j_gene: TRBJ2-7; d_gene: TRBD1; v_gene: TRBV19; abundance: .
CDR3aa: CASSPPLAHNEQFF; CDR3nt: TGTGCCAGCTCACCACCGCTAGCGCACAATGAGCAGTTCTTC; j_gene: TRBJ2-1; d_gene: .; v_gene: TRBV18; abundance: .
CDR3aa: CASSEGEGANEQFF; CDR3nt: TGTGCCAGCAGTGAAGGAGAAGGGGCGAATGAGCAGTTCTTC; j_gene: TRBJ2-1; d_gene: .; v_gene: TRBV2; abundance: .
CDR3aa: CASSPPWREATGELFF; CDR3nt: TGTGCCAGCAGTCCCCCCTGGCGGGAGGCTACCGGGGAGCTGTTTTTT; j_gene: TRBJ2-2; d_gene: TRBD2; v_gene: TRBV28; abundance: .
CDR3aa: CASSQGSGWDTQYF; CDR3nt: TGCGCCAGCAGCCAGGGGAGCGGTTGGGATACGCAGTATTTT; j_gene: TRBJ2-3; d_gene: .; v_gene: TRBV4-3; abundance: .
CDR3aa: CATSRDLGFQEGQETQYF; CDR3nt: TGTGCCACCAGCAGAGATCTAGGTTTCCAGGAAGGGCAAGAGACCCAGTACTTC; j_gene: TRBJ2-5; d_gene: .; v_gene: TRBV15; abundance: once
CDR3aa: CASSPGGLAASYNEQFF; CDR3nt: TGTGCCAGCAGCCCTGGGGGACTAGCGGCTTCCTACAATGAGCAGTTCTTC; j_gene: TRBJ2-1; d_gene: TRBD2; v_gene: TRBV11-1; abundance: .
CDR3aa: CASSGQGWSNTGELFF; CDR3nt: TGTGCCAGCAGTGGACAGGGTTGGTCGAACACCGGGGAGCTGTTTTTT; j_gene: TRBJ2-2; d_gene: TRBD1; v_gene: TRBV25-1; abundance: .
CDR3aa: CATSSRRSQVAEQYF; CDR3nt: TGTGCCACCAGCAGTAGGAGGTCCCAGGTTGCCGAGCAGTACTTC; j_gene: TRBJ2-7; d_gene: .; v_gene: TRBV15; abundance: .
CDR3aa: CASSALEGWSTEQYF; CDR3nt: TGTGCCAGCAGCGCCCTCGAGGGGTGGTCAACCGAGCAGTACTTC; j_gene: TRBJ2-7; d_gene: .; v_gene: TRBV5-6; abundance: .
CDR3aa: CATSKYQTARETQYF; CDR3nt: TGTGCCACCAGCAAATACCAGACCGCCCGGGAGACCCAGTACTTC; j_gene: TRBJ2-5; d_gene: .; v_gene: TRBV15; abundance: .
CDR3aa: CASSLFSGNEQFF; CDR3nt: TGTGCCAGCAGTTTATTTTCCGGGAATGAGCAGTTCTTC; j_gene: TRBJ2-1; d_gene: .; v_gene: TRBV27; abundance: once